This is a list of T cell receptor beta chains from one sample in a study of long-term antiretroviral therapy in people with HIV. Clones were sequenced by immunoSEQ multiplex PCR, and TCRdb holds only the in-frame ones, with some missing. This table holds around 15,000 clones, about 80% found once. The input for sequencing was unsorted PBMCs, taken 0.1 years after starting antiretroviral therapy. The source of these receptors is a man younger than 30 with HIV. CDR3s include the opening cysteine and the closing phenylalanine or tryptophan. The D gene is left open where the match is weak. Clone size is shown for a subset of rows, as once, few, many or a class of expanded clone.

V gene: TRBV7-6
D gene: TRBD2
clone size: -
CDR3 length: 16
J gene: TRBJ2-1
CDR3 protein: CASSRGIPGGYNEQFF
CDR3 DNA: TGTGCCAGCAGCCGCGGCATCCCGGGGGGATACAATGAGCAGTTCTTC

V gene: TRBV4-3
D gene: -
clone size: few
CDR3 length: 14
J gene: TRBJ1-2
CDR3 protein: CASSQDGQADGYTF
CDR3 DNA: TGCGCCAGCAGCCAAGATGGCCAGGCCGATGGCTACACCTTC

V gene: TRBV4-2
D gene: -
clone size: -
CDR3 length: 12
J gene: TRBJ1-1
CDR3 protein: CASSLEGTEAFF
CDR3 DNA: TGTGCCAGCAGCCTTGAAGGCACTGAAGCTTTCTTT

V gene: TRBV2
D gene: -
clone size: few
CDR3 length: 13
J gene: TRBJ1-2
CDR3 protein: CASSTGGEYGYTF
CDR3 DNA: TGTGCCAGCAGTACCGGGGGGGAGTATGGCTACACCTTC

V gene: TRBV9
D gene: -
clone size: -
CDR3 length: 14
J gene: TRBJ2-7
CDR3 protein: CASSAGTVSYEQYF
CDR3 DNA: TGTGCCAGCAGCGCCGGGACGGTCTCCTACGAGCAGTACTTC

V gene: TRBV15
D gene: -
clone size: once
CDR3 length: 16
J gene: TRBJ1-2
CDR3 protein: CATSKDSSREGYGYTF
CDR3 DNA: TGTGCCACCAGCAAGGACAGCTCCAGAGAGGGGTATGGCTACACCTTC

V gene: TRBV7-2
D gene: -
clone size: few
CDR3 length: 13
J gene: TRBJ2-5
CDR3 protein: CASSPLAWETQYF
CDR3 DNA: TGTGCCAGCAGCCCCCTCGCGTGGGAGACCCAGTACTTC

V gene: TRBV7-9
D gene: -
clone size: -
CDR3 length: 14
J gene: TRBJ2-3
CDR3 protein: CASSLGRDPDTQYF
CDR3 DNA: TGTGCCAGCAGCTTAGGCAGGGACCCAGATACGCAGTATTTT

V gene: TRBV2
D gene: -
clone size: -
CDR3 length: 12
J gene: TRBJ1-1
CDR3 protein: CASSEMNTEAFF
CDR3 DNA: TGTGCCAGCAGTGAAATGAACACTGAAGCTTTCTTT

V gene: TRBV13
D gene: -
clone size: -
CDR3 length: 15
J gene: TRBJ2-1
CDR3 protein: CASSDGILGYNEQFF
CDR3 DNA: TGTGCCAGCAGCGACGGGATATTGGGCTACAATGAGCAGTTCTTC

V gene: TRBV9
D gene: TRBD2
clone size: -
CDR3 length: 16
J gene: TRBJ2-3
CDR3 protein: CASSVSGSGSTDTQYF
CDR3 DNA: TGTGCCAGCAGCGTTAGCGGGAGTGGGAGCACAGATACGCAGTATTTT

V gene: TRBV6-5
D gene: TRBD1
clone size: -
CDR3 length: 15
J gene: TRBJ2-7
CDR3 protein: CASSYSTDRGYEQYF
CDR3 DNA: TGTGCCAGCAGTTACTCGACGGACAGGGGTTACGAGCAGTACTTC

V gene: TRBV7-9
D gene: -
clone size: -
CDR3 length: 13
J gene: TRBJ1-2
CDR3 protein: CASSLGGRDGYTF
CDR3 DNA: TGTGCCAGCAGCTTAGGTGGGAGGGATGGCTACACCTTC

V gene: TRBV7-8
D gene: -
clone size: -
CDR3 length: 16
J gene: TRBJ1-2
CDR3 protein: CASSSYRVEADYGYTF
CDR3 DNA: TGTGCCAGCAGCTCTTACAGGGTCGAAGCGGACTATGGCTACACCTTC